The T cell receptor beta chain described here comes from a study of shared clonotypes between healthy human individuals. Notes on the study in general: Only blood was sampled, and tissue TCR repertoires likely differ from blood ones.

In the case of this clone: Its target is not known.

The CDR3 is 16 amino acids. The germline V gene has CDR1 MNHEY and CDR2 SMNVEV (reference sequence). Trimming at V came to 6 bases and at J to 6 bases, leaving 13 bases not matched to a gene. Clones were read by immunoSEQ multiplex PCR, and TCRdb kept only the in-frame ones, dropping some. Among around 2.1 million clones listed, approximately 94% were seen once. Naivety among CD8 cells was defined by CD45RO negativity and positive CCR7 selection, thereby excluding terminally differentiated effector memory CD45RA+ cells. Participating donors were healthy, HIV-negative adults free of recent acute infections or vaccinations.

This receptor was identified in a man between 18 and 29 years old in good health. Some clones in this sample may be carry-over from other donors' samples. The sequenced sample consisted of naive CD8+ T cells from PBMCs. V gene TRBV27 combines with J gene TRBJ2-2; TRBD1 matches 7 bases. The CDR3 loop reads CASSDVLTGSPGELFF. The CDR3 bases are TGTGCCAGCAGCGACGTGCTGACAGGGTCCCCCGGGGAGCTGTTTTTT.